There are many counts of the clone carrying this T cell receptor beta chain. The TCRbeta library incorporated unique molecular identifiers. Each CDR3 protein is one row after TCRdb ran MiXCR on the PCR reads. The table shows over 200,000 distinct CDR3 sequences, with approximately 8.4% occurring only once. The data stem from a study of T-cell reconstitution after alpha-beta-depleted transplantation in children. CDR3 length: 14 residues. V was cut by 3 bases and J by 4 bases, with 12 bases left in between. The specimen was PBMCs, mostly from graft donor cells, collected 360 days after TCRalphabeta/CD19-depleted stem cell transplant. This chain links TRBV12-3 or TRBV12-4 with TRBJ1-1; a possible D gene is TRBD1 (5 bases). The clonotype was recovered from a male patient aged 2-9 years who had a stem cell transplant for acute myeloid leukemia, so the T cells may come from the graft donor. The chain's CDR3 is CASSFAEGSTEAFF. CDR3 bases: TGTGCCAGCAGTTTCGCCGAGGGGAGCACTGAAGCTTTCTTT.